This TCR beta chain is from a study of T cell responses to AZD1222 COVID-19 vaccine (dated by TCRdb to the early 2020s). Background for the entire study: AZD1222 recipients with second doses at about 4 weeks or about 12 weeks were pooled, because spike-specific TCR depth and breadth did not differ between schedules. TCR sequencing covered over 230 trial participants: 207 given two doses of AZD1222 and some 25 given two doses of MenACWY control vaccine. Trial participants were enrolled into age subgroups of 18-55, 56-69 and 70-plus years, which contained around 150, 29 and 61 TCR-sequenced participants, respectively. Broader findings and caveats from the paper: The 56-69-year group was small, and its depth increase did not reach significance, likely because of low power. Conclusions about previously exposed vaccinees were limited because only six AZD1222 recipients were SARS-CoV-2 seropositive at baseline. After two AZD1222 doses, both the breadth and the depth of spike-specific TCRs were significantly higher than at day 0 and than in MenACWY recipients. Nearly half of unique spike-specific TCRs reportedly recognized epitopes outside regions mutated in the B.1.351 and B.1.1.7 variants. CD4 TCRs associated with the vaccine covered the entire spike protein, and the dominant responses were in regions 160-218 and 743-854. Because no day 14 peak-response samples were available, the repertoires could be characterized only after the peak T cell response. Most participants were white British and females outnumbered males, and the authors suggested that clonal diversity may have been underestimated.

Deletion took 3 bases off V and 7 bases off J, with a span of 6 bases between the germline ends. Reading the germline V gene gives CDR1 MGHDK and CDR2 SYGVNS. The CDR3, cysteine through phenylalanine, is 12 amino acids long. Of the read, only the CDR3 DNA is kept; its 36 bases are in frame from base 1. In the case of this clone: Its antigen remains unidentified. Base quality data are lacking; no much larger clone is found one base away.

The sample's time point label, decoded: baseline before first vaccination. Vaccinee samples were obtained from the UK trials COV001 and COV002, which included a single-blind randomized controlled phase 2/3 trial of AZD1222 (ChAdOx1 nCoV-19) in healthy adults. For TCRbeta chain sequencing, PBMC samples from trial participants were taken at day 0 and at day 28 after the second dose. The CDR3 regions of human TCRbeta chains were analyzed by immunosequencing. The original methods were these. Repertoire TCRs were checked for matches against a reference library of SARS-CoV-2-specific TCRs that had been generated using the MIRA antigen-specificity platform. Breadth was defined as the fraction of unique TCRs that were SARS-CoV-2-associated. Depth was defined as the fraction of total T cells that were SARS-CoV-2-associated. Each spike-specific TCR was assigned to its reactive spike region and to a CD4 or CD8 class using the MIRA data. Log10-transformed breadth and depth values were compared by one-way ANOVA with Sidak's multiple comparisons tests. The table comes from immuneACCESS by way of TCRdb, which keeps in-frame sequences with V and J called. Part of the clones is missing from these tables; in studies checked, under half for an unresolved V gene and the rest for unknown reasons. V, J and clone size derive from that table, while D and trimming were established from the DNA sequence. This sample lists approximately 150,000 clones; 90% to 95% were detected once. Of the sample, about 3% falls within the top ten clones.

The receptor was isolated from an adult in good health. Sequencing was performed on peripheral blood, taken on day 0 of AZD1222 vaccination. The sequence joins TRBV25-1 to TRBJ2-2; the D gene is unclear. This receptor has the CDR3 CASSEPIGELFF. Read as DNA, the sequence is TGTGCCAGCAGTGAGCCCATCGGGGAGCTGTTTTTT. Where the CDR3 stops, the reference TRBV25-1 and TRBJ2-2 genes take over; the full variable domain is EADIYQTPRYLVIGTGKKITLECSQTMGHDKMYWYQQDPGMELHLIHYSYGVNSTEKGDLSSESTVSRIRTEHFPLTLESARPSHTSQYLCASSEPIGELFFGEGSRLTVL.